This T cell receptor (beta chain) was recorded in a study of CD8+CD57+ T cells in acquired aplastic anemia. Study-wide context: As sequenced from healthy donors, CD4+ cells averaged roughly 10 million reads.

Profiling of TCR beta VDJ combinations and CDR3 sequences used genomic DNA as template. MiXCR was run by TCRdb on the reads, yielding one entry per CDR3 protein. Among about 420,000 distinct CDR3 sequences listed, around 68% were seen once. The CDR3 length is 14 residues. Trimming stripped 5 bases from V and 7 bases from J, with 17 bases between. The germline V gene has CDR1 DFQATT and CDR2 SNEGSKA (reference sequence). The rearrangement joins TRBV20-1 to TRBJ2-2; no firm D call. Sequences were obtained from sorted CD4+, CD8+, or CD8+CD57+ T cells (not recorded which) from PBMCs. The TCR sequence derives from a human donor in good health, serving as a control. Here the CDR3 reads CSAGRHRPYGELFF. The CDR3 DNA reads TGCAGTGCTGGTCGGCACCGTCCCTACGGGGAGCTGTTTTTT.